The rows below give T cell receptor beta chains drawn from one sample of a study of CD8 T cells in Susac syndrome. TCRdb independently ran MiXCR on the immunoSEQ multiplex PCR reads; one entry per CDR3 protein. Counted here are about 430,000 distinct CDR3 sequences, 75% to 90% occurring once; the ten biggest clones make up about 0.12%. Sequencing input: CD8+ T cells from PBMCs. These receptors all come from a human donor with multiple sclerosis. Each CDR3 is given with its conserved first and last residue. A D gene is named only where the DNA matches it firmly. Clone sizes are given selectively: once, few, many, or a class where the clone is expanded.

TRBJ2-1 | TRBV6-1 | - | - | CASSRGPDTSYNEQFF | TGTGCCAGCAGCCGTGGTCCGGATACATCCTACAATGAGCAGTTCTTC
TRBJ2-1 | TRBV7-9 | TRBD2 | - | CASSASGSRSYNEQFF | TGTGCCAGCAGCGCAAGCGGGAGTAGGTCCTACAATGAGCAGTTCTTC
TRBJ2-5 | TRBV7-8 | - | - | CASSLISWEKETQYF | TGTGCCAGCAGCCTTATCTCGTGGGAGAAAGAGACCCAGTACTTC
TRBJ2-5 | TRBV11-2 | - | - | CASSLIAYQETQYF | TGTGCCAGCAGCTTAATCGCGTACCAAGAGACCCAGTACTTC
TRBJ2-1 | TRBV7-9 | - | - | CASSPRDANEQFF | TGTGCCAGCAGCCCCCGTGATGCCAATGAGCAGTTCTTC
TRBJ1-2 | TRBV2 | - | - | CASRTAENYGYTF | TGTGCCAGCAGGACGGCCGAAAACTATGGCTACACCTTC
TRBJ2-5 | TRBV11-1 | - | - | CASSTDLRTQYF | TGTGCCAGCAGCACGGACTTGAGGACCCAGTACTTC
TRBJ2-2 | TRBV25-1 | TRBD2 | - | CASSEWGGLAGTNTGELFF | TGTGCCAGCAGTGAATGGGGGGGACTAGCGGGAACGAACACCGGGGAGCTGTTTTTT
TRBJ2-5 | TRBV12-3/TRBV12-4 | - | - | CASSSDVETQHF | TGTGCCAGCAGTTCCGATGTGGAGACCCAGCACTTC
TRBJ2-1 | TRBV9 | TRBD2 | - | CASSVAGGNNEQFF | TGTGCCAGCAGCGTAGCGGGGGGAAACAATGAGCAGTTCTTC
TRBJ2-3 | TRBV4-1 | - | few | CASSQDLASDTQYF | TGCGCCAGCAGCCAAGATCTAGCATCAGATACGCAGTATTTT
TRBJ2-7 | TRBV11-2 | - | few | CASSIYRAPSYEQYF | TGTGCCAGCAGCATATACAGGGCTCCCTCCTACGAGCAGTACTTC
TRBJ1-5 | TRBV6-1 | - | - | CASSDGLSPQHF | TGTGCCAGCAGTGACGGGCTATCGCCCCAGCATTTT
TRBJ2-1 | TRBV27 | - | - | CASSLSRPGYNEQFF | TGTGCCAGCAGTTTGTCGCGACCTGGATACAATGAGCAGTTCTTC
TRBJ2-6 | TRBV7-8 | TRBD1 | - | CASSRSGQGELTDLSGANVLTF | TGTGCCAGCAGCCGTTCCGGACAGGGCGAATTGACTGACTTATCTGGGGCCAACGTCCTGACTTTC
TRBJ2-3 | TRBV5-5 | TRBD2 | - | CASSLVLAGAGDTQYF | TGTGCCAGCAGCTTGGTACTAGCGGGAGCGGGAGATACGCAGTATTTT
TRBJ2-7 | TRBV11-2 | - | - | CASSFAAEPYEQYF | TGCGCCAGCAGCTTTGCGGCGGAGCCCTACGAGCAGTACTTC
TRBJ2-7 | TRBV6-1 | - | - | CASSEDSEYYEQYF | TGTGCCAGCAGTGAGGACAGCGAATACTACGAGCAGTACTTC
TRBJ2-2 | TRBV6-5 | TRBD1 | - | CASRGTEGHTGELFF | TGTGCCAGCAGGGGGACAGAGGGTCACACCGGGGAGCTGTTTTTT
TRBJ2-2 | TRBV2 | - | - | CASKRYTGELFF | TGTGCCAGCAAGAGATACACCGGGGAGCTGTTTTTT
TRBJ2-1 | TRBV6-1 | - | few | CASSLLDLPTDEQFF | TGTGCCAGCAGCCTACTGGACCTCCCGACGGATGAGCAGTTCTTC
TRBJ1-2 | TRBV19 | TRBD1 | - | CASIGTGSGYTF | TGTGCCAGTATTGGGACAGGGAGTGGCTACACCTTC
TRBJ2-7 | TRBV7-9 | - | - | CASSSSTAGGSYEQYF | TGTGCCAGCAGCTCCTCCACCGCAGGGGGGTCCTACGAGCAGTACTTC
TRBJ2-1 | TRBV6-5 | - | - | CASSGGNYNEQFF | TGTGCCAGCAGCGGCGGGAACTACAATGAGCAGTTCTTC
TRBJ2-3 | TRBV6-5 | - | - | CASSYGGNRAGDTQYF | TGTGCCAGCAGTTACGGTGGTAACAGAGCTGGAGATACGCAGTATTTT
TRBJ1-4 | TRBV6-5 | - | - | CATMGANEKLFF | TGTGCCACGATGGGGGCTAATGAAAAACTGTTTTTT
TRBJ2-2 | TRBV12-3/TRBV12-4 | TRBD2 | - | CASNLGLAVNTGELFF | TGTGCCAGCAACTTAGGACTAGCGGTTAACACCGGGGAGCTGTTTTTT
TRBJ2-1 | TRBV5-1 | - | - | CASSPGLKGNEQFF | TGCGCCAGCAGCCCCGGCCTAAAGGGGAATGAGCAGTTCTTC
TRBJ2-7 | TRBV12-3/TRBV12-4 | - | once | CASSYRDTGFNYYEQYF | TGTGCCAGCAGTTACCGGGACACTGGCTTTAACTACTACGAGCAGTACTTC
TRBJ1-1 | TRBV11-2 | - | - | CASSPIPDSGGGNTEAFF | TGTGCCAGCAGCCCAATCCCCGACTCCGGAGGGGGGAACACTGAAGCTTTCTTT
TRBJ1-1 | TRBV7-9 | - | - | CASSLWEENTEAFF | TGTGCCAGCAGCTTGTGGGAGGAGAACACTGAAGCTTTCTTT
TRBJ2-1 | TRBV6-5 | TRBD1 | - | CASSYLTGSNEQFF | TGTGCCAGCAGTTACTTGACAGGGAGCAATGAGCAGTTCTTC
TRBJ1-2 | TRBV5-1 | - | - | CASRRGGERSYGYTF | TGCGCCAGCAGGCGGGGAGGGGAGCGGAGCTATGGCTACACCTTC
TRBJ2-3 | TRBV6-5 | - | - | CASSPDPSTDTQYF | TGTGCCAGCAGCCCCGACCCTAGCACAGATACGCAGTATTTT
TRBJ2-7 | TRBV12-3/TRBV12-4 | TRBD2 | once | CASSGGAGGPSEEQYF | TGTGCCAGCAGTGGGGGAGCGGGAGGGCCCTCGGAAGAGCAGTACTTC
TRBJ2-7 | TRBV7-2 | TRBD2 | - | CASSLAGTSGGAYEQYF | TGTGCCAGCAGCTTAGCCGGGACTAGCGGGGGGGCGTACGAGCAGTACTTC
TRBJ2-2 | TRBV27 | - | - | CASSPTGAVHTGELFF | TGTGCCAGCAGCCCCACCGGAGCGGTCCACACCGGGGAGCTGTTTTTT
TRBJ2-1 | TRBV20-1 | TRBD2 | - | CSGRAGEADHEQFF | TGCAGTGGGAGAGCGGGGGAGGCGGATCATGAGCAGTTCTTC
TRBJ2-2 | TRBV6-1 | - | - | CASSLLRTGLWGTGELFF | TGTGCCAGCAGTCTCCTTCGAACAGGGCTTTGGGGCACCGGGGAGCTGTTTTTT
TRBJ2-1 | TRBV20-1 | - | - | CSARDLVRSSLNEQFF | TGCAGTGCTAGAGATCTGGTGAGGTCGTCCCTCAATGAGCAGTTCTTC
TRBJ2-1 | TRBV30 | TRBD1 | - | CAWAGGTYNEQFF | TGTGCCTGGGCAGGGGGCACCTACAATGAGCAGTTCTTC
TRBJ2-7 | TRBV11-2 | TRBD2 | - | CASSTQRGVLLEQYF | TGTGCCAGCAGCACCCAGCGGGGGGTATTGTTGGAGCAGTACTTC
TRBJ1-5 | TRBV30 | - | once | CAWREGRNQPQHF | TGTGCCTGGAGGGAGGGGCGAAATCAGCCCCAGCATTTT
TRBJ2-7 | TRBV7-9 | - | - | CASSLVGSNNYEQYF | TGTGCCAGCAGCTTAGTCGGCAGCAACAACTACGAGCAGTACTTC
TRBJ2-1 | TRBV7-6 | - | - | CASSLERAEQFF | TGTGCCAGCAGCTTAGAAAGGGCTGAGCAGTTCTTC
TRBJ2-2 | TRBV27 | - | - | CASSLRQTNTGELFF | TGTGCCAGCAGTTTGAGGCAGACTAACACCGGGGAGCTGTTTTTT
TRBJ1-1 | TRBV5-6 | TRBD1 | once | CASLTGAGTEAFF | TGTGCCAGTCTGACAGGGGCGGGGACTGAAGCTTTCTTT
TRBJ1-1 | TRBV6-1 | - | - | CASSLLFGTEAFF | TGTGCCAGCAGTCTCCTTTTTGGGACTGAAGCTTTCTTT
TRBJ2-7 | TRBV28 | - | - | CASKQAARHEQYF | TGTGCCAGCAAGCAGGCCGCGCGCCACGAGCAGTACTTC
TRBJ1-6 | TRBV11-1 | - | - | CASSFSGLENSPLHF | TGTGCCAGCAGCTTTTCTGGTCTAGAAAATTCACCCCTCCACTTT
TRBJ2-7 | TRBV29-1 | TRBD1 | - | CSVEDPLTTGRGYEQYF | TGCAGCGTTGAAGATCCGCTCACGACAGGGAGAGGCTACGAGCAGTACTTC